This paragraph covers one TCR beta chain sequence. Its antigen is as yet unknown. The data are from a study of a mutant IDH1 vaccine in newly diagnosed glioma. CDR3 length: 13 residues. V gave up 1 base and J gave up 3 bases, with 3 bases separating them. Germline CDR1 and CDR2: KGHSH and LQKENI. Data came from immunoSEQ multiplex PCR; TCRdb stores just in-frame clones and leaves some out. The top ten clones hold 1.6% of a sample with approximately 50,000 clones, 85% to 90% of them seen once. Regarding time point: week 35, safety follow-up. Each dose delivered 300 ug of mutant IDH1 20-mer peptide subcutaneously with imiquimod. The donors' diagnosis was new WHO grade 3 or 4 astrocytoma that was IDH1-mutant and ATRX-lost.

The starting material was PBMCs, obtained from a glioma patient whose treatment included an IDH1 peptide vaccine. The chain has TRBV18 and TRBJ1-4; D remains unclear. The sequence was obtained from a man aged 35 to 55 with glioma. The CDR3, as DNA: TGTGCCAGCTCACCACGGCCTAATGAAAAACTGTTTTTT. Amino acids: CASSPRPNEKLFF.